This passage covers 8 T cell receptor beta chains from one sample sequenced in a study of radiotherapy plus CTLA-4 blockade in lung cancer. Profiled with immunoSEQ multiplex PCR; TCRdb holds only in-frame clones, not every one. The table lists tens of thousands of clones, roughly 85% of them singletons, with around a fifth in the top ten. The sample in question was peripheral blood, obtained from a patient treated with radiotherapy plus ipilimumab. These receptors all stem from a human donor with non-small cell lung cancer whose response to radiotherapy plus ipilimumab could not be evaluated.

Here the CDR3 DNA reads TGTGCCATCAGGTCTAGCGGGAGCTCCTACAATGAGCAGTTCTTC. Translation gives CAIRSSGSSYNEQFF. V usage is TRBV10-3 and J usage is TRBJ2-1, with 10 positions matching TRBD2. Germline assignment: CDR1 ENHRY and CDR2 SYGVKD. CDR3 length: 15 residues. Trimming took 6 bases from V and 0 from J; bases not matched to a gene: 2.

The gene calls are TRBV20-1 and TRBJ2-7; tentatively, D is TRBD2 (5 bases). Germline V CDR1 and CDR2: DFQATT, SNEGSKA (reference sequence). CDR3 length equals 11 residues. Trimming left V 4 bases short and J 5 bases short, with 9 bases between. CDR3 residues: CSAIRGDEQYF. DNA for the CDR3: TGCAGTGCTATTCGGGGAGACGAGCAGTACTTC.

The chain is built from TRBV15 and TRBJ2-7, with D perhaps matching TRBD1 (5 bases). Trimming took off 0 bases at V and 2 bases at J, with 8 bases between the two ends. The germline V gene has CDR1 LNHNV and CDR2 YYDKDF (reference sequence). The CDR3 extends over 14 amino acids. CDR3 in amino acids: CATSRDQGTYEQYF. Written as DNA, the CDR3 is TGTGCCACCAGCAGAGATCAGGGAACCTACGAGCAGTACTTC.

The rearrangement joins TRBV5-6 to TRBJ2-7; tentative D call: TRBD1 (5 bases). The CDR3 totals 17 residues. Trimming removed 1 base from V and 2 bases from J, with 19 bases in between. Germline V lookup: CDR1 SGHDT, CDR2 YYEEEE. The CDR3: CASSLLPGQGYTYEQYF. The CDR3 DNA follows: TGTGCCAGCAGCTTGTTACCGGGCCAGGGTTACACCTACGAGCAGTACTTC.

The J gene is TRBJ2-1, the V gene TRBV6-1, with TRBD1 as a possible D gene (6 bases). CDR3 length: 14 amino acids. Trimming took off 3 bases at V and 7 bases at J, with 13 bases between the two ends. Germline assignment: CDR1 MNHNS and CDR2 SASEGT. In DNA, the CDR3 is TGTGCCAGCAGTGAGCACAGGGCGAGGAATGAGCAGTTCTTC. This sequence encodes CASSEHRARNEQFF.

This chain joins TRBV18 and TRBJ2-1, with 8 bases fitting TRBD2. CDR1 and CDR2 from the germline V gene are KGHSH and LQKENI. The V segment lost 5 bases and the J segment 7 bases; nucleotides outside the gene matches: 10. This CDR3 comprises 15 residues. The CDR3 here is CASSTTRGRSNEQFF. The CDR3 region has the DNA TGTGCCAGCTCAACAACCCGCGGGAGGAGTAATGAGCAGTTCTTC.

The chain carries TRBV19 and TRBJ1-1; no reliable D call. The CDR3 is made up of 13 amino acids. Per the germline V gene, CDR1 is LNHDA and CDR2 is SQIVND (reference sequence). V was trimmed by 7 bases and J by 5 bases, leaving 14 bases between them. The CDR3 spells CASTSIRGTEAFF. In nucleotides, the CDR3 is TGTGCCAGTACTTCGATCCGAGGGACTGAAGCTTTCTTT.

This rearrangement joins TRBV2 to TRBJ1-5; possibly TRBD1 for D (5 bases). CDR1 SNHLY and CDR2 FYNNEI come from the germline V gene. The CDR3 runs to 15 residues. V dropped 6 bases and J dropped 2 bases, with 14 bases sitting between them. For the CDR3, the DNA is TGTGCCAGCAGAGCTGACAGTTCGGGCAATCAGCCCCAGCATTTT. Protein sequence: CASRADSSGNQPQHF.